This TCR beta chain was profiled in a study of OX40 agonist ivuxolimab in advanced cancers. As for the study in general: Dose-escalation patients suffered from hepatocellular carcinoma, melanoma, renal cell or head and neck cancer.

Measured with immunoSEQ multiplex PCR; TCRdb has only the in-frame clones, and not every one. The profile shows more than 85,000 clones, 90% of them singletons. Per germline, CDR1 LNHDA and CDR2 SQIVND (reference sequence). This CDR3 is built from 15 residues. J gave up 1 base and V 5 bases, and 5 bases lay outside the gene matches. The sample here was CD4+ or CD8+ T cells sorted from blood, taken in a trial of the OX40 agonist ivuxolimab. The chain is built from TRBV19 and TRBJ2-7; TRBD1 agrees at 10 bases. This receptor was identified in an adult with an advanced solid tumor such as melanoma, head and neck, liver or kidney cancer. This CDR3 is CASSARTGGSYEQYF. CDR3 DNA sequence: TGTGCCAGTAGTGCTCGGACAGGGGGTTCCTACGAGCAGTACTTC.